A selection of T cell receptor beta chains follows, all from one sample in a study of blood T cell repertoires in COVID-19. Here immunoSEQ multiplex PCR was the method, and the copy in TCRdb shows in-frame clones only, minus some. The sample carries about 240,000 clones, 83% recorded once. Material: PBMCs or T cells enriched from blood (not recorded which). The receptors stem from a woman aged 40 to 49 who had been exposed to COVID-19. CDR3s include the opening cysteine and the closing phenylalanine or tryptophan. A D gene is named only where the DNA matches it firmly. Not all rows give a size; the values are once, few, many and, for expanded clones, a class.

clone size: NA; V gene: TRBV28; D gene: TRBD1; J gene: TRBJ1-2; CDR3 DNA: TGTGCCAGCAGTTCTGGACAGGGTAGCCTCGGTGGCTACACCTTC; CDR3 protein: CASSSGQGSLGGYTF
clone size: NA; V gene: TRBV11-3; D gene: NA; J gene: TRBJ2-1; CDR3 DNA: TGTGCCAGCAGCTCTAGCTTGTTCTCCTACAATGAGCAGTTCTTC; CDR3 protein: CASSSSLFSYNEQFF
clone size: NA; V gene: TRBV2; D gene: TRBD1; J gene: TRBJ1-1; CDR3 DNA: TGTGCCAGCCGATCAGGGACAGGGGCATACACTGAAGCTTTCTTT; CDR3 protein: CASRSGTGAYTEAFF
clone size: once; V gene: TRBV5-1; D gene: NA; J gene: TRBJ1-1; CDR3 DNA: TGCGCCAGCAGCTTGGAATATGTTATAGGGGGCACTGAAGCTTTCTTT; CDR3 protein: CASSLEYVIGGTEAFF
clone size: once; V gene: TRBV6-5; D gene: NA; J gene: TRBJ1-2; CDR3 DNA: TGTGCCAGCATGGTAGGGGGGGACGGCTACACCTTC; CDR3 protein: CASMVGGDGYTF
clone size: NA; V gene: TRBV10-2; D gene: NA; J gene: TRBJ1-4; CDR3 DNA: TGCGCCAGCAGGCGACCGAGGAGGGGTGAAAAACTGTTTTTT; CDR3 protein: CASRRPRRGEKLFF
clone size: few; V gene: TRBV7-2; D gene: TRBD2; J gene: TRBJ2-1; CDR3 DNA: TGTGCCAGCAGCTTAACAGCGGGGGGGCTCTCCTACAATGAGCAGTTCTTC; CDR3 protein: CASSLTAGGLSYNEQFF
clone size: NA; V gene: TRBV2; D gene: TRBD1; J gene: TRBJ2-7; CDR3 DNA: TGTGCCAGCAGTGAAGGCTGGACAGGGAACGAGCAGTACTTC; CDR3 protein: CASSEGWTGNEQYF
clone size: NA; V gene: TRBV19; D gene: TRBD2; J gene: TRBJ2-1; CDR3 DNA: TGTGCCAGTAGAGTAGCTAGCGGGAACTACAATGAGCAGTTCTTC; CDR3 protein: CASRVASGNYNEQFF
clone size: NA; V gene: TRBV6-1; D gene: NA; J gene: TRBJ1-5; CDR3 DNA: TGTGCCAGCAGTGAAACATGGGCAGGCAATCAGCCCCAGCATTTT; CDR3 protein: CASSETWAGNQPQHF
clone size: NA; V gene: TRBV18; D gene: NA; J gene: TRBJ1-3; CDR3 DNA: TGTGCCAGCTCACCCAGTTCAGTAACAAACACCATATATTTT; CDR3 protein: CASSPSSVTNTIYF
clone size: NA; V gene: TRBV7-3; D gene: TRBD1; J gene: TRBJ2-1; CDR3 DNA: TGTGCCAGCAGCCCAGGGGACAGGGTTTTCTACAATGAGCAGTTCTTC; CDR3 protein: CASSPGDRVFYNEQFF
clone size: NA; V gene: TRBV6-5; D gene: TRBD1; J gene: TRBJ1-2; CDR3 DNA: TGTGCCAGCAGCTGGGACAGGGAGGGCAATGGCTACACCTTC; CDR3 protein: CASSWDREGNGYTF
clone size: NA; V gene: TRBV9; D gene: NA; J gene: TRBJ1-1; CDR3 DNA: TGTGCCAGCAGCGCACAGGGCTGGCCTGAAGCTTTCTTT; CDR3 protein: CASSAQGWPEAFF
clone size: NA; V gene: TRBV30; D gene: TRBD1; J gene: TRBJ1-2; CDR3 DNA: TGTGCCTGGACGAAACAGGGGCTAGATGGCTACACCTTC; CDR3 protein: CAWTKQGLDGYTF
clone size: NA; V gene: TRBV7-6; D gene: NA; J gene: TRBJ2-3; CDR3 DNA: TGTGCCAGCAGCTCGGGGAGGGGGTACACAGATACGCAGTATTTT; CDR3 protein: CASSSGRGYTDTQYF
clone size: NA; V gene: TRBV28; D gene: NA; J gene: TRBJ1-5; CDR3 DNA: TGTGCCAGCAGTAGAAAGGGGTATTATAGCAATCAGCCCCAGCATTTT; CDR3 protein: CASSRKGYYSNQPQHF
clone size: NA; V gene: TRBV19; D gene: TRBD2; J gene: TRBJ2-1; CDR3 DNA: TGTGCCAGTAGCAATAGCGGGGGGAGCTCCTACAATGAGCAGTTCTTC; CDR3 protein: CASSNSGGSSYNEQFF
clone size: once; V gene: TRBV3-1/TRBV3-2; D gene: TRBD2; J gene: TRBJ2-3; CDR3 DNA: TGTGCCAGCAGCCAGAGGGGACTAGCGGGGGGGCCGGGAGATACGCAGTATTTT; CDR3 protein: CASSQRGLAGGPGDTQYF
clone size: NA; V gene: TRBV19; D gene: TRBD1; J gene: TRBJ1-2; CDR3 DNA: TGTGCCAGTAGAAGGGACAGCCGAGCTAACTATGGCTACACCTTC; CDR3 protein: CASRRDSRANYGYTF
clone size: NA; V gene: TRBV5-4; D gene: TRBD1; J gene: TRBJ1-6; CDR3 DNA: TGTGCCAGCCATCGGGACAGGGATAATTCACCCCTCCACTTT; CDR3 protein: CASHRDRDNSPLHF
clone size: few; V gene: TRBV7-8; D gene: NA; J gene: TRBJ1-1; CDR3 DNA: TGTGCCAGCAGCCCAGCGGAGGGGATGGACACTGAAGCTTTCTTT; CDR3 protein: CASSPAEGMDTEAFF
clone size: few; V gene: TRBV7-3; D gene: NA; J gene: TRBJ1-2; CDR3 DNA: TGTGCCAGCAGCTCCGACAGGTTCGATGGCTACACCTTC; CDR3 protein: CASSSDRFDGYTF